Shown below are 9 T cell receptor beta chains from a single sample sequenced in a study of cytomegalovirus exposure and HLA in healthy donors. The PCR ran on 60 Vbeta and 13 Jbeta primers. Using immunoSEQ multiplex PCR, the repertoire was profiled, and TCRdb retains in-frame clones only, with some absent. The table has approximately 71,000 clones, roughly 70% seen once; the top ten hold about 12%. The specimen was PBMCs. Receptor source: a woman between 35 and 50 years old in good health and CMV-seropositive.

The rearrangement uses TRBV13 and TRBJ1-1; D not resolved. The CDR3 totals 13 residues. Trimming removed 5 bases from V and 6 bases from J, with 13 bases in between. Per the germline V gene, CDR1 is PRHDT and CDR2 is FYEKMQ (reference sequence). This CDR3 is CASSAFMSAEAFF. The CDR3 DNA sequence: TGTGCCAGCAGCGCTTTCATGAGCGCTGAAGCTTTCTTT.

The chain combines TRBV11-2 with TRBJ2-5; 13 bases agree with TRBD2. The DNA end is more similar to TRBJ2-7, so the J call may be wrong. The CDR3 covers 16 residues. Looked up from germline, CDR1 is SGHAT and CDR2 is FQNNGV. In DNA, the CDR3 is TGTGCCAGCAGCTCCCAACTAGCGGGGGGGCTGCTCGAGCAGTACTTC. Translated: CASSSQLAGGLLEQYF.

This chain connects TRBV7-2 to TRBJ2-7; D may be TRBD1 (5 bases). V lost 5 bases and J lost 0, with 14 bases in between. The CDR3 totals 15 residues. Germline-derived CDR1 and CDR2 are SGHTA and FQGNSA. The DNA of the CDR3 is TGTGCCAGCAGCCACACTGGGGCGGCCTCCTACGAGCAGTACTTC. Its translation: CASSHTGAASYEQYF. Looking up the rest from reference TRBV7-2 and TRBJ2-7 gives the full variable domain: GAGVSQSPSNKVTEKGKDVELRCDPISGHTALYWYRQSLGQGLEFLIYFQGNSAPDKSGLPSDRFSAERTGGSVSTLTIQRTQQEDSAVYLCASSHTGAASYEQYFGPGTRLTVT.

This chain joins TRBV10-2 and TRBJ2-2; 13 positions match TRBD2. This CDR3 is built from 14 residues. V lost 10 bases to trimming and J lost 5 bases; unmatched junction nucleotides: 4. The V gene's germline CDR1 is WSHSY and CDR2 SAAADI. The CDR3 sequence is CATGGLAGTGELFF. In nucleotides, the CDR3 is TGCGCCACAGGGGGACTAGCGGGGACCGGGGAGCTGTTTTTT.

This clone appeared a few times. The chain is built from TRBV6-1 and TRBJ1-1; D unresolved. CDR1 and CDR2 from the germline V gene are MNHNS and SASEGT. CDR3 length: 13 amino acids. V was trimmed by 5 bases and J by 2 bases, leaving 9 bases between them. The CDR3 region has the DNA TGTGCCAGCAGTAATCAGGTAAACACTGAAGCTTTCTTT. The encoded protein is CASSNQVNTEAFF.

This sequence joins TRBV19 and TRBJ1-6; no clear D gene. The CDR3 covers 12 residues. V was pared by 1 base and J by 9 bases, with 4 bases between. CDR1 is LNHDA and CDR2 is SQIVND in the germline V gene (reference sequence). The CDR3 loop reads CASSIAGSPLHF. CDR3 coding DNA: TGTGCCAGTAGTATAGCGGGTTCACCCCTCCACTTT.

The gene calls are TRBV4-1 and TRBJ2-5; 9 nucleotides line up with TRBD1. After removal of 2 bases from V and 5 bases from J, the junction contained 9 bases not matched to a gene. The length of the CDR3 is 16 residues. Germline loops: CDR1 MGHRA, CDR2 YSYEKL. CDR3 in amino acids: CASSQYSTGGRETQYF. CDR3 sequence (DNA): TGCGCCAGCAGCCAATATTCAACAGGGGGCCGGGAGACCCAGTACTTC.

This chain links TRBV19 with TRBJ1-5; D gene uncertain. The CDR3 spans 13 residues. Per the germline V gene, CDR1 is LNHDA and CDR2 is SQIVND (reference sequence). The germline V and J ends were trimmed by 5 bases and 5 bases, with 10 bases remaining between them. The DNA for the CDR3 is TGTGCCAGTAGTTTTTCCGGGGATCAGCCCCAGCATTTT. Amino acid sequence: CASSFSGDQPQHF.

V and J are TRBV2 and TRBJ2-5; possible D gene TRBD1, 6 bases. Germline assignment: CDR1 SNHLY and CDR2 FYNNEI. There are 14 residues in the CDR3. V was trimmed by 3 bases and J by 0 bases, leaving 8 bases between them. CDR3 region: CASSDRQDQETQYF. In DNA, the CDR3 is TGTGCCAGCAGTGACCGACAGGACCAAGAGACCCAGTACTTC.